The 11 T cell receptor beta chains reported below all come from one sample, sequenced in a study of blood T cell repertoires in COVID-19. Measured with immunoSEQ multiplex PCR; TCRdb has only the in-frame clones, and not every one. The repertoire holds 100,000 to 150,000 clones, around four fifths seen once, with roughly 12% in the top ten. Sample: peripheral blood. Receptors originate from a man aged 60 to 75 with acute or convalescent COVID-19.

The chain is built from TRBV18 and TRBJ1-1; possibly TRBD1 for D (5 bases). This CDR3 contains 15 residues. Trimming took off 4 bases at V and 3 bases at J, with 15 bases between the two ends. The germline V gene has CDR1 KGHSH and CDR2 LQKENI. CDR3 in DNA: TGTGCCAGCTCACAAGCCTTGACAGTAGACACTGAAGCTTTCTTT. Protein sequence: CASSQALTVDTEAFF.

The chain recombines TRBV3-1 (or the pseudogene TRBV3-2) with TRBJ2-6; weak D call: TRBD1 (5 bases). V lost 8 bases, J lost 1 base, and 9 bases lay in between. In germline, CDR1 is LGHDT, CDR2 YNNKEL (reference sequence). The CDR3 totals 14 residues. CDR3 coding DNA: TGTGCCAGCTACGACAGTTCTGGGGCCAACGTCCTGACTTTC. Its translation is CASYDSSGANVLTF.

J is TRBJ1-5 and V is TRBV10-3; D remains ambiguous. Germline V gene data show CDR1 as ENHRY and CDR2 as SYGVKD. Trimming cost V 0 bases and J 4 bases, with 16 bases left between them. The CDR3 contains 17 residues. The CDR3 bases are TGTGCCATCAGTGAGTCCGAAGGACTCTCGCAGAATCAGCCCCAGCATTTT. It translates to CAISESEGLSQNQPQHF.

The chain recombines TRBV5-4 with TRBJ2-3; 13 bases line up with TRBD2. The CDR3 spans 16 residues. CDR1 SGHNT and CDR2 YYREEE come from the germline V gene (reference sequence). J lost 0 bases, V lost 4 bases, and 2 bases had no gene match. CDR3 DNA sequence: TGTGCCAGCAGCAGGACTAGCGGGAGTAGCACAGATACGCAGTATTTT. It specifies CASSRTSGSSTDTQYF.

CDR3 DNA: TGTGCCAGCAGCATCACAGGGTACGAGCAGTACTTC. Translated: CASSITGYEQYF. The rearrangement uses TRBV3-1 (or the pseudogene TRBV3-2) and TRBJ2-7, with a possible D match to TRBD1 (6 bases). Trimming pared 5 bases from V and 4 bases from J, leaving 9 bases between. CDR3 size: 12 residues. Germline V gene data show CDR1 as LGHDT and CDR2 as YNNKEL (reference sequence).

V gene TRBV28 combines with J gene TRBJ1-2, with 8 nucleotides matching TRBD1. This CDR3 spans 14 amino acids. Germline loops: CDR1 MDHEN, CDR2 SYDVKM. V lost 5 bases, J lost 4 bases, and 6 bases stayed unmatched. CDR3 residues: CASSRQGLIYGYTF. Here the CDR3 DNA reads TGTGCCAGCAGTCGACAGGGGTTAATCTATGGCTACACCTTC.

The chain links TRBV27 to TRBJ2-7; D may be TRBD2 (5 bases). The CDR3 has 14 residues. V lost 6 bases to trimming and J lost 7 bases, with 19 bases between them. Germline values: CDR1 MNHEY, CDR2 SMNVEV (reference sequence). In nucleotides, the CDR3 is TGTGCCAGCAGAAGCGAGGGCCGTGGGTATGAGCAGTACTTC. Protein: CASRSEGRGYEQYF.

The chain combines TRBV2 with TRBJ2-7; D is possibly TRBD2 (5 bases). This CDR3 has 14 residues. In germline, CDR1 is SNHLY, CDR2 FYNNEI. V lost 6 bases and J 3 bases, leaving 15 bases between the germline ends. The CDR3 sequence: CASSPQSRGYEQYF. For the CDR3, the DNA is TGTGCCAGCAGCCCCCAGAGCCGGGGCTACGAGCAGTACTTC. Combining the CDR3 with reference TRBV2 and TRBJ2-7 gives the whole variable domain EPEVTQTPSHQVTQMGQEVILRCVPISNHLYFYWYRQILGQKVEFLVSFYNNEISEKSEIFDDQFSVERPDGSNFTLKIRSTKLEDSAMYFCASSPQSRGYEQYFGPGTRLTVT.

The chain carries TRBV3-1 (or the pseudogene TRBV3-2) and TRBJ2-7; 7 nucleotides match TRBD1. Germline loops: CDR1 LGHDT, CDR2 YNNKEL (reference sequence). The J segment lost 4 bases and the V segment lost 0 bases, leaving 9 bases of the junction unmatched. The CDR3 is 16 residues long. DNA of the CDR3: TGTGCCAGCAGCCAAGAGAAGCGGACAGGATTGTACGAGCAGTACTTC. Amino acid sequence: CASSQEKRTGLYEQYF.

J is TRBJ1-3 and V is TRBV5-4; unclear D gene. The germline V gene encodes CDR1 SGHNT and CDR2 YYREEE (reference sequence). CDR3 length equals 15 residues. Trimming took 0 bases from V and 0 from J, leaving 7 bases between them. The CDR3 spells CASSLGTSSGNTIYF. The CDR3 DNA reads TGTGCCAGCAGCTTGGGAACAAGCTCTGGAAACACCATATATTTT.

The chain couples TRBV27 to TRBJ2-3; tentatively, D is TRBD2 (5 bases). Germline V CDR1 and CDR2: MNHEY, SMNVEV (reference sequence). V lost 6 bases to trimming and J lost 0 bases, with 13 bases between them. This CDR3 contains 15 residues. The CDR3 DNA reads TGTGCCAGCAGAATGGACTGGCATAGCACAGATACGCAGTATTTT. Amino acid sequence: CASRMDWHSTDTQYF.